One and the same sample provided the 22 T cell receptor beta chains below, sequenced in a study of human T cells and chemical hapten exposure. Time point of the sample: patch test 1, 2 weeks after DPC sensitization. Treatment indicated: therapeutic diphenylcyclopropenone sensitization with weekly scalp DPC. TCRdb passed the RACE reads through MiXCR, listing each CDR3 protein once. Of fewer than 400,000 distinct CDR3 sequences in the sample, under 9% were seen once. The sequenced sample was whole blood, obtained in connection with sensitization to the hapten diphenylcyclopropenone (DPC). These TCRs come from a woman in her late teens or twenties with alopecia areata. Some clones in this sample may be carry-over from other donors' samples.

The chain recombines TRBV12-3 or TRBV12-4 with TRBJ2-1; D ambiguous. The CDR3 is 12 residues long. The V gene lost 2 bases and the J gene lost 8 bases, with 7 bases spanning the gap. The CDR3 DNA sequence: TGTGCCAGCAGTTTACAGCATCATGAGCAGTTCTTC. Translation gives CASSLQHHEQFF.

This clonotype occurred a few times. The chain employs TRBV7-9 and TRBJ2-7, with D maybe TRBD2 (5 bases). Germline loops: CDR1 SEHNR, CDR2 FQNEAQ (reference sequence). V lost 0 bases and J 6 bases, leaving 9 bases between the germline ends. CDR3 length: 13 residues. For the CDR3, the DNA is TGTGCCAGCAGCTTAGCGACGGCGGGCGAGCAGTACTTC. This gives the protein CASSLATAGEQYF.

Only a few counts were recorded for this clonotype. The rearrangement links TRBV18 to TRBJ1-3, with D maybe TRBD1 (5 bases). CDR3 length: 16 residues. Trimming shortened V by 11 bases and J by 0 bases, and 20 bases separated the two germline ends. The germline V gene has CDR1 KGHSH and CDR2 LQKENI. This CDR3 is CASGRGQFDSGNTIYF. The CDR3 region has the DNA TGTGCCTCCGGGAGGGGCCAATTTGACTCTGGAAACACCATATATTTT.

This clonotype showed up many times. The chain has TRBV4-3 and TRBJ2-3; D not resolved. CDR1 is LGHNA, CDR2 YSLEER, per germline. The CDR3 runs to 16 residues. V dropped 0 bases and J dropped 0 bases, with 10 bases sitting between them. Here the CDR3 reads CASSQDAGVSTDTQYF. CDR3 in DNA: TGCGCCAGCAGCCAAGATGCTGGGGTGAGCACAGATACGCAGTATTTT.

In its sample, this clonotype was seen many times. The rearrangement links TRBV7-9 to TRBJ2-3, with 11 bases identical to TRBD2. The V gene end was trimmed by 5 bases and the J gene end by 1 base; junction bases not matched to a gene: 5. CDR3 size: 16 residues. Germline CDR1 reads SEHNR; CDR2 reads FQNEAQ (reference sequence). The CDR3 DNA is TGTGCCAGCAGCATTAGCGGGGGGGCCGGCACAGATACGCAGTATTTT. It is translated as CASSISGGAGTDTQYF.

This CDR3 is CASSPSLIGVRNIQYF. For the CDR3, the DNA is TGTGCCAGCAGTCCCTCCTTGATCGGGGTCCGAAACATTCAGTACTTC. V and J are TRBV12-3 or TRBV12-4 and TRBJ2-4; D is possibly TRBD2 (5 bases). The ends were cut back, 5 bases at V and 6 bases at J, with 20 bases in the middle. CDR3 size: 16 residues.

This clonotype was counted at least ten times. Mismatch with germline at one junction end may stem from a read error. V usage is TRBV4-3 and J usage is TRBJ2-3; D may be TRBD2 (6 bases). Germline V gene data show CDR1 as LGHNA and CDR2 as YSLEER. This CDR3 contains 16 residues. Here the CDR3 DNA reads TGCGCCAGCAGCCAAGCAATCGGGGGATCCACATATACGCAGTATTTT. Translated, it gives CASSQAIGGSTYTQYF.

This clonotype was counted ten times or more. This sequence joins TRBV5-1 and TRBJ2-1, with a possible D match to TRBD1 (6 bases). The CDR3 covers 15 residues. Trimming took 5 bases from V and 8 from J, leaving 20 bases between them. Germline V gives CDR1 SGHRS, CDR2 YFSETQ. The CDR3 here is CASSKEGGSVDEQFF. CDR3 DNA: TGCGCCAGCAGTAAGGAAGGGGGTAGTGTAGATGAGCAGTTCTTC.

V usage is TRBV6-1 and J usage is TRBJ2-3; D remains unclear. Germline V gene data show CDR1 as MNHNS and CDR2 as SASEGT. V was trimmed by 7 bases and J by 4 bases, leaving 9 bases between them. The CDR3 is 12 residues long. The CDR3 region has the DNA TGTGCCAGCACCCTCCCCCCAGATACGCAGTATTTT. It codes for CASTLPPDTQYF.

The V gene is TRBV7-2, the J gene TRBJ2-7, with 7 bases matching TRBD2. Germline V lookup: CDR1 SGHTA, CDR2 FQGNSA. V trimming: 5 bases; J trimming: 0 bases; junction bases outside the gene matches: 7. The CDR3 is made up of 15 amino acids. The DNA for the CDR3 is TGTGCCAGCAGCCGACCGGGACTAAGCTCCTACGAGCAGTACTTC. Encoded protein: CASSRPGLSSYEQYF.

Only a few counts were recorded for this clonotype. This sequence joins TRBV5-8 and TRBJ1-6; 8 nucleotides agree with TRBD1. With 4 bases clipped from V and 8 bases from J, the junction kept 5 bases outside the gene matches. Germline CDR1 SGHTS, CDR2 YDEGEE. This CDR3 has 14 amino acids. The CDR3 region has the DNA TGTGCCAGCAGCCTTGGGACAGGTCATTCACCCCTCCACTTT. It encodes CASSLGTGHSPLHF.

This clonotype appeared many times. The rearrangement links TRBV12-3 or TRBV12-4 to TRBJ1-6; D not resolved. The V and J ends lost 0 bases and 9 bases respectively, with 6 bases between them. This CDR3 is built from 13 residues. Here the CDR3 DNA reads TGTGCCAGCAGTTTAGCGCTGGGTTCACCCCTCCACTTT. Translating it yields CASSLALGSPLHF.

V is TRBV20-1 and J is TRBJ1-1; D is undetermined. In germline, CDR1 is DFQATT, CDR2 SNEGSKA (reference sequence). The CDR3 runs to 14 residues. The V and J ends lost 6 bases and 1 base respectively, with 15 bases between them. Written as DNA, the CDR3 is TGCAGTGCACGAAAACAGCTCCCGAACACTGAAGCTTTCTTT. Residues: CSARKQLPNTEAFF.

This clonotype was observed a handful of times. The V gene is TRBV11-2, the J gene TRBJ1-1; TRBD1 matches at 10 bases. J gave up 1 base and V 1 base, and 9 bases lay outside the gene matches. This CDR3 has 18 residues. Germline-derived CDR1 and CDR2 are SGHAT and FQNNGV. The CDR3 DNA reads TGTGCCAGCAGCTTAGGGGACAGGGGTGTCGTTGGGAACACTGAAGCTTTCTTT. As protein: CASSLGDRGVVGNTEAFF. Filled out from reference TRBV11-2 and TRBJ1-1, the complete variable domain reads EAGVAQSPRYKIIEKRQSVAFWCNPISGHATLYWYQQILGQGPKLLIQFQNNGVVDDSQLPKDRFSAERLKGVDSTLKIQPAKLEDSAVYLCASSLGDRGVVGNTEAFFGQGTRLTVV.

The V gene is TRBV5-6, the J gene TRBJ1-1; 10 nucleotides line up with TRBD1. Unmatched junction bases numbered 6, after V lost 3 bases and J lost 1 base. CDR1 is SGHDT and CDR2 is YYEEEE in the germline V gene. The CDR3 sequence is 16 residues long. The CDR3 DNA sequence: TGTGCCAGCAGCTGGGGACAGGGGCTAGGGAACACTGAAGCTTTCTTT. This gives the protein CASSWGQGLGNTEAFF.

This clonotype was recorded a few times. V usage is TRBV14 and J usage is TRBJ2-2; a weak D match, TRBD1 (6 bases). Germline assignment: CDR1 SGHDN and CDR2 FVKESK. With 0 bases removed from V and 6 bases from J, the gap between germline ends came to 11 bases. The CDR3 is 15 residues long. The CDR3 here is CASSQDTGRAGELFF. In DNA, the CDR3 is TGTGCCAGCAGCCAAGATACAGGGCGCGCCGGGGAGCTGTTTTTT.

This clonotype occurred many times. The rearrangement uses TRBV7-2 and TRBJ2-1; 9 bases map to TRBD2. The CDR3 has 18 residues. J was trimmed by 7 bases and V by 5 bases; bases with no gene match: 18. The germline gives CDR1 SGHTA, CDR2 FQGNSA. CDR3 sequence (DNA): TGTGCCAGCAGCCCAGCAAACCCGGGACTAGCCATCGGGAATGAGCAGTTCTTC. Its protein is CASSPANPGLAIGNEQFF.

The sample holds a few counts of this clonotype. V and J are TRBV7-8 and TRBJ1-2; perhaps TRBD1 as D (5 bases). Trimming stripped 5 bases from V and 8 bases from J, with 18 bases between. The CDR3 covers 14 residues. Germline V gives CDR1 SGHVS, CDR2 FQNEAQ. CDR3: CASSLLTALEGYTF. Here the CDR3 DNA reads TGTGCCAGCAGCCTACTGACAGCGCTAGAAGGCTACACCTTC.

This clonotype was counted at least ten times. The rearrangement joins TRBV6-2 or TRBV6-3 to TRBJ2-5; no reliable D call. The germline CDR1 and CDR2 sequences are MNHEY and SVGEGT. Trimming took 6 bases from V and 1 from J, leaving 9 bases between them. The CDR3 sequence is 13 residues long. CDR3 coding DNA: TGTGCCAGCAGCCCTTGGATCCAAGAGACCCAGTACTTC. This sequence encodes CASSPWIQETQYF.

J is TRBJ2-7 and V is TRBV20-1; 8 bases match TRBD2. Germline loops: CDR1 DFQATT, CDR2 SNEGSKA (reference sequence). Trimming at V came to 1 base and at J to 0 bases, leaving 5 bases not matched to a gene. This CDR3 contains 15 residues. CDR3 region: CSARALAGFSYEQYF. The CDR3 DNA reads TGCAGTGCTAGAGCTCTAGCGGGTTTCTCCTACGAGCAGTACTTC.

This chain links TRBV4-2 with TRBJ2-2, with 9 bases identical to TRBD2. Germline lookup yields CDR1 LGHNA and CDR2 YNFKEQ. The CDR3 is made up of 16 amino acids. The V segment lost 0 bases and the J segment 6 bases; nucleotides outside the gene matches: 5. CDR3 in amino acids: CASSQESAGGAGELFF. In DNA, the CDR3 is TGTGCCAGCAGCCAAGAGTCAGCGGGGGGCGCCGGGGAGCTGTTTTTT.

This clonotype was counted a few times. The V gene is TRBV10-3, the J gene TRBJ1-1, with TRBD1 matching over 7 bases. Germline CDR1 and CDR2: ENHRY and SYGVKD. V shed 6 bases, J shed 0 bases, and the junction held 4 bases outside the gene matches. The CDR3 length is 14 residues. The CDR3 reads CAISSGTVNTEAFF. The CDR3, as DNA: TGTGCCATCAGCTCCGGGACAGTGAACACTGAAGCTTTCTTT.